This TCR beta chain derives from a study of vaccination and CD4 T cells after COVID-19. Study background: The makeup of the convalescents was six males and four females, two of them Hispanic. Cells were stimulated with overlapping spike peptide pools from SARS-CoV-2, HCoV-NL63, HCoV-OC43 and HCoV-229E.

The study sequenced cultured CD4+ T cell DNA using the Oncomine TCR Beta short-read assay. TCRdb reprocessed the PCR reads with MiXCR, giving one entry per CDR3 protein. The data show roughly 15,000 distinct CDR3 sequences, approximately 53% seen once. To note about this clonotype: Its cognate antigen is unknown.

V shed 0 bases and J shed 2 bases, with 1 base lying between them. The germline V gene has CDR1 LNHDA and CDR2 SQIVND (reference sequence). CDR3 length equals 12 residues. Described treatment: roughly 11-day PBMC culture with coronavirus spike peptide pools or control peptides (ViraFEST assay). Cultures of PBMCs, some 2 million per well, were set up with roughly 9.5 IU/ml IL-2 and about 9.7 ug/ml peptide pools. Sequenced here: cultured CD4+ T cells from blood, sampled after SARS-CoV-2 vaccination. The source of this sequence is a human donor with COVID-19. The V call is TRBV19, the J call TRBJ2-5; D remains ambiguous. In nucleotides, the CDR3 is TGTGCCAGTAGTATAGATCAAGAGACCCAGTACTTC. Protein sequence: CASSIDQETQYF.